These 24 T cell receptor beta chains were sequenced from one sample in a study of OX40 agonist ivuxolimab in advanced cancers. Produced via immunoSEQ multiplex PCR; TCRdb's table is partial and in-frame only. The sample shows 150,000 to 190,000 clones, around 94% of them seen only once. This specimen consisted of CD4+ or CD8+ T cells sorted from blood, obtained in a trial of the OX40 agonist ivuxolimab. These receptors all come from an adult with an advanced solid tumor such as melanoma, head and neck, liver or kidney cancer.

This chain uses TRBV11-2 with TRBJ2-3, with 16 bases that match TRBD2. The CDR3 spans 19 residues. J was trimmed by 2 bases and V by 5 bases; bases with no gene match: 10. The germline gives CDR1 SGHAT, CDR2 FQNNGV. CDR3 DNA sequence: TGTGCCAGCAGCGTGGGACTAGCGGGAGGGTCCAGGTTCACAGATACGCAGTATTTT. This translates into CASSVGLAGGSRFTDTQYF.

The CDR3 DNA reads as TGTGCCAGCAGCCCCAGGGGGGAGCAGTACTTC. Translating gives CASSPRGEQYF. The V call is TRBV28, the J call TRBJ2-7; 7 nucleotides agree with TRBD1. CDR3 length: 11 amino acids. Trimming cost V 6 bases and J 7 bases; bases outside gene matches: 3. Looked up from germline, CDR1 is MDHEN and CDR2 is SYDVKM.

In this sample, this clone turned up once. The gene calls are TRBV28 and TRBJ1-2; 7 bases agree with TRBD1. The CDR3 is 13 amino acids. The trim removed 3 bases at V and 4 bases at J, leaving 2 bases unmatched. Germline assignment: CDR1 MDHEN and CDR2 SYDVKM. The CDR3, as DNA: TGTGCCAGCAGTTTGACAGGGTTCTATGGCTACACCTTC. Its translation: CASSLTGFYGYTF.

The genes are TRBV2 and TRBJ1-2, with TRBD1 matching over 7 bases. The CDR3 is made up of 15 amino acids. From germline, CDR1 is SNHLY and CDR2 FYNNEI. V gave up 5 bases and J gave up 3 bases; unmatched junction bases: 9. CDR3 protein: CASSPQGGADYGYTF. The CDR3 nucleotides are TGTGCCAGCAGTCCCCAGGGGGGGGCGGACTATGGCTACACCTTC.

The gene calls are TRBV7-6 and TRBJ2-2; unclear D gene. Trimming removed 3 bases from V and 2 bases from J, with 7 bases in between. Germline CDR1 reads SGHVS; CDR2 reads FNYEAQ. This CDR3 region has 14 residues. The CDR3, as DNA: TGTGCCAGCAGCTTCTCCCTTAACACCGGGGAGCTGTTTTTT. Protein: CASSFSLNTGELFF.

The chain carries TRBV2 and TRBJ2-1; 8 bases agree with TRBD1. The J segment lost 12 bases and the V segment lost 6 bases, leaving 10 bases of the junction unmatched. The CDR3 is made up of 13 amino acids. From germline, CDR1 is SNHLY and CDR2 FYNNEI. The chain's CDR3 is CASRLTPGTGQFF. CDR3 bases: TGTGCCAGCAGACTAACACCAGGGACAGGGCAGTTCTTC.

This chain joins TRBV21-1 and TRBJ1-4. TRBV21-1 is reported as a pseudogene. The CDR3 runs 19 residues. The CDR3 is CASSKEGPAIEATNEKLFF. In DNA form, the CDR3 reads TGTGCCAGCAGCAAAGAGGGCCCTGCCATAGAAGCAACTAATGAAAAACTGTTTTTT.

The V call is TRBV6-5, the J call TRBJ2-7, with a weak D call TRBD2 (5 bases). The germline V and J ends were trimmed by 6 bases and 4 bases, with 10 bases remaining between them. This CDR3 has 12 amino acids. Germline assignment: CDR1 MNHEY and CDR2 SVGAGI. CDR3 in amino acids: CASSRDVYEQYF. CDR3 DNA: TGTGCCAGCAGCCGGGATGTGTACGAGCAGTACTTC.

J is TRBJ2-7 and V is TRBV18; 9 nucleotides align to TRBD2. This CDR3 region has 14 residues. The V gene's germline CDR1 is KGHSH and CDR2 LQKENI. V shed 3 bases, J shed 0 bases, and the junction held 0 bases outside the gene matches. The DNA of the CDR3 is TGTGCCAGCTCACCTAGCGGGGGCTCCTACGAGCAGTACTTC. Protein: CASSPSGGSYEQYF.

This clone was observed a handful of times. The chain recombines TRBV5-5 with TRBJ1-5; TRBD1 aligns across 7 bases. The germline V gene has CDR1 SGHKS and CDR2 YYEKEE (reference sequence). The V segment lost 1 base and the J segment 4 bases; nucleotides outside the gene matches: 5. The CDR3 runs 15 residues. CDR3 DNA sequence: TGTGCCAGCAGCTTGTTACAACAGGGGAATCAGCCCCAGCATTTT. This gives the protein CASSLLQQGNQPQHF.

J is TRBJ2-1 and V is TRBV6-5, with TRBD2 matching over 10 bases. The CDR3 is 15 amino acids. The V segment lost 4 bases and the J segment 8 bases; nucleotides outside the gene matches: 8. The V gene's germline CDR1 is MNHEY and CDR2 SVGAGI. The DNA of the CDR3 is TGTGCCAGCAGTTTAGCGGGGGGAGGCATCTATGAGCAGTTCTTC. Translation: CASSLAGGGIYEQFF.

The count of this clone is one. Relative to the germline gene, one junction end is altered; a read error may explain this. The chain is built from TRBV13 and TRBJ2-4; 9 nucleotides align to TRBD1. The CDR3 loop spans 18 amino acids. Germline values: CDR1 PRHDT, CDR2 FYEKMQ (reference sequence). CDR3 nucleotide sequence: TGTGCCAGCAGCCTAGGGACAGGGAGGGCAAAAGCCAAAAACATTCAGTACTTC. As protein: CASSLGTGRAKAKNIQYF.

The chain employs TRBV6-1 and TRBJ1-2; D uncertain. V lost 3 bases and J 5 bases, leaving 1 base between the germline ends. This CDR3 has 10 residues. Germline loops: CDR1 MNHNS, CDR2 SASEGT. The CDR3 reads CASSEYGYTF. The CDR3 nucleotides are TGTGCCAGCAGTGAGTATGGCTACACCTTC.

This clone occurred once. The rearrangement uses TRBV6-1 and TRBJ2-7; tentative D call: TRBD1 (7 bases). The CDR3 is made up of 13 amino acids. Trimming stripped 6 bases from V and 5 bases from J, with 14 bases between. Germline CDR1 MNHNS, CDR2 SASEGT. The CDR3 loop is CASRAGQSNEQYF. The CDR3 bases are TGTGCCAGCAGGGCGGGACAGTCGAACGAGCAGTACTTC.

The chain is built from TRBV30 and TRBJ2-1; D unresolved. Germline-derived CDR1 and CDR2 are GTSNPN and SVGIG (reference sequence). Between the trimmed V and J ends, which lost 3 bases and 4 bases, there was a span of 10 bases. This CDR3 has 13 residues. The CDR3 sequence is CAWRGQIYNEQFF. CDR3 sequence (DNA): TGTGCCTGGAGGGGTCAGATATACAATGAGCAGTTCTTC.

The genes are TRBV11-3 and TRBJ2-3; possibly TRBD1 for D (5 bases). CDR1 and CDR2 from the germline V gene are SGHNT and YENEEA. Deletions cut 5 bases from V and 5 bases from J, with 11 bases between. CDR3 length: 13 residues. The CDR3 bases are TGTGCCAGCAGCCTTGGAAGGGGAGATACGCAGTATTTT. Amino acids: CASSLGRGDTQYF.

V usage is TRBV6-6 and J usage is TRBJ2-7; 7 bases are a match to TRBD1. This CDR3 spans 14 amino acids. J gave up 0 bases and V 5 bases, and 4 bases lay outside the gene matches. Germline lookup yields CDR1 MNHNY and CDR2 SVGAGI (reference sequence). Written as DNA, the CDR3 is TGTGCCAGCAGTAGACAGGGAAGCTCCTACGAGCAGTACTTC. As protein: CASSRQGSSYEQYF.

The J gene is TRBJ1-2, the V gene TRBV2; D ambiguous. The V end was cut by 1 base, the J end by 1 base, with 7 bases between. The germline V gene has CDR1 SNHLY and CDR2 FYNNEI. This CDR3 spans 14 amino acids. CDR3 coding DNA: TGTGCCAGCAGTGAAGTGATGGTTAACTATGGCTACACCTTC. The encoded protein is CASSEVMVNYGYTF.

The CDR3 loop reads CASSLARFNQPQHF. The DNA of the CDR3 is TGTGCCAGCAGCTTAGCCCGTTTCAATCAGCCCCAGCATTTT. This chain uses TRBV7-2 with TRBJ1-5; D gene unclear. V lost 0 bases to trimming and J lost 3 bases, with 6 bases between them. This CDR3 contains 14 residues. The germline CDR1 and CDR2 sequences are SGHTA and FQGNSA.

CDR3 bases: TGTGCCAGCAGCTTAGTGGCGGCCCAGGGCCACGAGCAGTACTTC. This codes for CASSLVAAQGHEQYF. This chain uses TRBV7-2 with TRBJ2-7, with D perhaps TRBD1 (5 bases). Germline V gene data show CDR1 as SGHTA and CDR2 as FQGNSA. The ends were cut back, 1 base at V and 5 bases at J, with 15 bases in the middle. The CDR3 covers 15 residues.

The genes are TRBV5-6 and TRBJ1-1; tentative D call: TRBD1 (6 bases). This CDR3 contains 18 residues. From germline, CDR1 is SGHDT and CDR2 YYEEEE. V lost 5 bases and J 1 base, leaving 24 bases between the germline ends. CDR3 loop: CASRWQGFHFPTNTEAFF. The CDR3 DNA reads TGTGCCAGCAGATGGCAGGGGTTCCACTTCCCCACGAACACTGAAGCTTTCTTT.

This clone has a single count. The chain has TRBV7-3 and TRBJ1-5, with D maybe TRBD1 (6 bases). The germline V gene has CDR1 SGHTA and CDR2 FQGTGA. Between the trimmed V and J ends, which lost 1 base and 2 bases, there was a span of 9 bases. The CDR3 consists of 15 residues. In DNA, the CDR3 is TGTGCCAGCAGCTTAAGGGCAGGGGGCAATCAGCCCCAGCATTTT. This sequence encodes CASSLRAGGNQPQHF.

This chain links TRBV27 with TRBJ2-7, with D possibly TRBD2 on 6 matching bases. Germline V gene data show CDR1 as MNHEY and CDR2 as SMNVEV (reference sequence). The V end was cut by 7 bases, the J end by 7 bases, with 20 bases between. The CDR3 loop spans 14 amino acids. The CDR3 here is CASTQGGRNGEQYF. The DNA of the CDR3 is TGTGCCAGCACCCAAGGAGGGAGAAATGGGGAGCAGTACTTC.

This clone has only one observation. J is TRBJ2-7 and V is TRBV6-5; no definite D call. The V end lost 5 bases, the J end lost 5 bases, and 7 bases lay between the germline ends. The germline V gene has CDR1 MNHEY and CDR2 SVGAGI. There are 11 residues in the CDR3. CDR3 sequence: CASSDTHEQYF. The CDR3 DNA follows: TGTGCCAGCAGTGACACGCACGAGCAGTACTTC.